This T cell receptor (beta chain) was obtained from a study of blood T cells in healthy people across ages. Study results and caveats: More naive CD4+ cells and higher diversity were found in long-lived than in aged donors. Unsorted PBMC input precluded a conclusive naive versus antigen-experienced comparison.

Combining a sample-barcoded 5' primer with a J-beta primer mix, a second PCR ran for about 7 to 11 cycles. TCRdb re-called the 5' RACE reads through MiXCR, storing one row per CDR3 protein. The table records under 2 million distinct CDR3 sequences, about 35% of them present only once. V was clipped by 0 bases and J by 2 bases, with 11 bases between them. The CDR3 runs 15 residues. Germline CDR1 reads SGHTA; CDR2 reads FQGNSA. This clonotype was seen more than once but under ten times. What it recognizes is unknown. This TCR was sampled from a woman in her 30s in good health. The gene calls are TRBV7-2 and TRBJ2-7; D remains unclear. The sequenced material came from blood. The CDR3 coding sequence is TGTGCCAGCAGCTTAGCGCACGTTTTTCCCTACGAGCAGTACTTC. It specifies CASSLAHVFPYEQYF.